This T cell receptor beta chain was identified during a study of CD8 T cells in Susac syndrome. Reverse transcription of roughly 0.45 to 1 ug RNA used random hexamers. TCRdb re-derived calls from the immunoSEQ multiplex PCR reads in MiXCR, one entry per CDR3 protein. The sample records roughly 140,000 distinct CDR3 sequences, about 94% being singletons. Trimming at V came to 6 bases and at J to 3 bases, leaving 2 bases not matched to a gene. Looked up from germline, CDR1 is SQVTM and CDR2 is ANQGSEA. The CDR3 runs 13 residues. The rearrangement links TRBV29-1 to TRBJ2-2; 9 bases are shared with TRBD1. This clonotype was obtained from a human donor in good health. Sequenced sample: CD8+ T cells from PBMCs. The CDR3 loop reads CSVTGGHTGELFF. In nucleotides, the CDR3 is TGCAGCGTCACAGGGGGCCACACCGGGGAGCTGTTTTTT.